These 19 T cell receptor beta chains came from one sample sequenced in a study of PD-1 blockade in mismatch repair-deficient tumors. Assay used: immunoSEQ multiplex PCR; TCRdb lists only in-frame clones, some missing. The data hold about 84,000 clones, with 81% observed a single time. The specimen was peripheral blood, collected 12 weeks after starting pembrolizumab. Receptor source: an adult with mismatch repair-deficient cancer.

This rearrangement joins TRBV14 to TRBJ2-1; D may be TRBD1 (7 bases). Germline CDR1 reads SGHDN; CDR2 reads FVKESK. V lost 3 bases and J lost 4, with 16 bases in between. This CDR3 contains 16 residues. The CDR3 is CASSQLRDSLYNEQFF. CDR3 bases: TGTGCCAGCAGCCAGTTGCGGGACAGTCTTTACAATGAGCAGTTCTTC.

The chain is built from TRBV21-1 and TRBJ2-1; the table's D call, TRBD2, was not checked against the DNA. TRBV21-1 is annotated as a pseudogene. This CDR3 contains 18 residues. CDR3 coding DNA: TGTGCCGGACCGTCCGGGAGGGCCGTTTTGGCTTACTGCAATGAGCAGTTCTTC. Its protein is CAGPSGRAVLAYCNEQFF.

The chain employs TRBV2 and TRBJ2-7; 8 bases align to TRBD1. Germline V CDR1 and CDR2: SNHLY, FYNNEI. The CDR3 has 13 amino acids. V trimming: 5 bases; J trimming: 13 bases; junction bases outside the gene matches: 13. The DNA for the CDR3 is TGTGCCAGCAGTTTTCTCTCAGGACAGGGAGAATACTTC. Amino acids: CASSFLSGQGEYF.

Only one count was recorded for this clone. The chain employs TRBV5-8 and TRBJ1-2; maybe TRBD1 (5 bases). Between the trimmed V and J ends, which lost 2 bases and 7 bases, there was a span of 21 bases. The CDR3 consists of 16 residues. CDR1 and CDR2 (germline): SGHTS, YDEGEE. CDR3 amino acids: CASSFFRGQPRGGYTF. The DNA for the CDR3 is TGTGCCAGCAGCTTTTTTCGCGGACAACCAAGGGGTGGCTACACCTTC.

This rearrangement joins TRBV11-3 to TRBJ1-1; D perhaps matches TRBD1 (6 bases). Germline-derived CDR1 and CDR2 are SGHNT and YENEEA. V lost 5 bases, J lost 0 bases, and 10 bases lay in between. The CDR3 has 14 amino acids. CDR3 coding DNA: TGTGCCAGCAGCACCGGACAGATGAACACTGAAGCTTTCTTT. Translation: CASSTGQMNTEAFF.

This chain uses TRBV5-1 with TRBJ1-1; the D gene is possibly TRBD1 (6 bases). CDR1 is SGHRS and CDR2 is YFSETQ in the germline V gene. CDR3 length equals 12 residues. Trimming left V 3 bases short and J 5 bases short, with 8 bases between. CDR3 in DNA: TGCGCCAGCAGCTCCCAGGGGACTGAAGCTTTCTTT. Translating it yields CASSSQGTEAFF.

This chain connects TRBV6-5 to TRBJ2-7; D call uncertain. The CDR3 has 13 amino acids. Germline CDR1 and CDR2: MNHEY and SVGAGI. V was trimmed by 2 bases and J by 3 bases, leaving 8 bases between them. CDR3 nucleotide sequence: TGTGCCAGCAGTTACACGGCGATCTACGAGCAGTACTTC. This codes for CASSYTAIYEQYF.

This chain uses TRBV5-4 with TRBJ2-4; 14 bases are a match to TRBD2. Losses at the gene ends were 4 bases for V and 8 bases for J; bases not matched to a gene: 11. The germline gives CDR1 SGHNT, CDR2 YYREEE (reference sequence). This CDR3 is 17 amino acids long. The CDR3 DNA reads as TGTGCCAGCAGCGCGGGACTAGCGGGAGTGGGGGTAGACATTCAGTACTTC. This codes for CASSAGLAGVGVDIQYF.

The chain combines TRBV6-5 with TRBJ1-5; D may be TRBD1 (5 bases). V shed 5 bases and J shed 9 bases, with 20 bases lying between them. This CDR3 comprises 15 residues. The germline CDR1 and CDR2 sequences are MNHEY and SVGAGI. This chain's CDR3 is CASSVPGTEFWPQHF. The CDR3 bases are TGTGCCAGCAGTGTACCAGGGACCGAATTCTGGCCCCAGCATTTT.

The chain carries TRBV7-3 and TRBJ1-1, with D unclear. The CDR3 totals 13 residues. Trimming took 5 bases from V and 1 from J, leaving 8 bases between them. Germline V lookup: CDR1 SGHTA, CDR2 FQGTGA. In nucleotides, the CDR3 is TGTGCCAGCAGCCAGACACCGAACACTGAAGCTTTCTTT. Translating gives CASSQTPNTEAFF.

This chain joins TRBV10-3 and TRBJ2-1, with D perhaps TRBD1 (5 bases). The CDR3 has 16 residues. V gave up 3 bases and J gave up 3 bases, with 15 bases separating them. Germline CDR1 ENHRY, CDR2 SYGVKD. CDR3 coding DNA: TGTGCCATCAGTGATCCGCAGAAAGGGGTCTACAATGAGCAGTTCTTC. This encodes CAISDPQKGVYNEQFF.

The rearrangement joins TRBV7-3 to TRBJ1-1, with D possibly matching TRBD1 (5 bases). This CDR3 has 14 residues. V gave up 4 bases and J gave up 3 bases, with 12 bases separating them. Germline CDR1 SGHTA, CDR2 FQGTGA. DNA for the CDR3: TGTGCCAGCAGCTCCTTCCCAGGGCACACTGAAGCTTTCTTT. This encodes CASSSFPGHTEAFF.

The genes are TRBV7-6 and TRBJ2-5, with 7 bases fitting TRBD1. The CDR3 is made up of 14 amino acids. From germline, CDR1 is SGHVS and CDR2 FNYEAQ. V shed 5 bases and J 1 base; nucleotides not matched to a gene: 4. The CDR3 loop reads CASSPRDSQETQYF. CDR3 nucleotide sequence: TGTGCCAGCAGCCCCAGGGACAGCCAAGAGACCCAGTACTTC.

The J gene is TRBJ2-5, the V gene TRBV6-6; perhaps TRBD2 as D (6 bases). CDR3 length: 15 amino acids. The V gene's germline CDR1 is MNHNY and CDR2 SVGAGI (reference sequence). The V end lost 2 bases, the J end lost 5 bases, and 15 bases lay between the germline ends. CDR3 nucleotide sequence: TGTGCCAGCAGTTACATTGGCGGGGTGGGTGAGACCCAGTACTTC. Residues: CASSYIGGVGETQYF.

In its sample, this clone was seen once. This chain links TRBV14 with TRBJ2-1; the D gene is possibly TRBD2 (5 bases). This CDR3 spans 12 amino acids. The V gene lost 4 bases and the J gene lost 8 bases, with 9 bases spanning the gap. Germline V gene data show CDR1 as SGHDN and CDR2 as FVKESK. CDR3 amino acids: CASSLRRDEQFF. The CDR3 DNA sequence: TGTGCCAGCAGCCTCCGGCGGGATGAGCAGTTCTTC.

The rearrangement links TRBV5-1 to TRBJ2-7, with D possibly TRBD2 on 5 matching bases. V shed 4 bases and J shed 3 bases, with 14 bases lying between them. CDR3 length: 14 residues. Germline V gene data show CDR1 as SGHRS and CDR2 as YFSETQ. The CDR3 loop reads CASSPSKGSYEQYF. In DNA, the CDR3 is TGCGCCAGCAGCCCCTCCAAAGGGAGCTACGAGCAGTACTTC.

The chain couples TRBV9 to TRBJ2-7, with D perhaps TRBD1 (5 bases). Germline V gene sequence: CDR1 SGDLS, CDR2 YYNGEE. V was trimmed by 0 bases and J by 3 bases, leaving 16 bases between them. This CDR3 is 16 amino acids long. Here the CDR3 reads CASSVASGSFFYEQYF. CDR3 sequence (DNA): TGTGCCAGCAGCGTAGCGTCAGGGTCTTTTTTCTACGAGCAGTACTTC.

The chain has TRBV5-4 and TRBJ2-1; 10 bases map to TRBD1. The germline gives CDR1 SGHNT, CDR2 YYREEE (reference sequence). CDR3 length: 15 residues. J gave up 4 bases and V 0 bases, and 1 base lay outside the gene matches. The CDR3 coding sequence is TGTGCCAGCAGCTTGGGACAGGGGGCTTACAATGAGCAGTTCTTC. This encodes CASSLGQGAYNEQFF.

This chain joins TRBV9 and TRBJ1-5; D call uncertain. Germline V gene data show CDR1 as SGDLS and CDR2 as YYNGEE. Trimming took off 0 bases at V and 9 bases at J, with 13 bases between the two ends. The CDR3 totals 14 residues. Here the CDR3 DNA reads TGTGCCAGCAGCGTAGGAGACGCAACTGGGCCCCAGCATTTT. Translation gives CASSVGDATGPQHF.